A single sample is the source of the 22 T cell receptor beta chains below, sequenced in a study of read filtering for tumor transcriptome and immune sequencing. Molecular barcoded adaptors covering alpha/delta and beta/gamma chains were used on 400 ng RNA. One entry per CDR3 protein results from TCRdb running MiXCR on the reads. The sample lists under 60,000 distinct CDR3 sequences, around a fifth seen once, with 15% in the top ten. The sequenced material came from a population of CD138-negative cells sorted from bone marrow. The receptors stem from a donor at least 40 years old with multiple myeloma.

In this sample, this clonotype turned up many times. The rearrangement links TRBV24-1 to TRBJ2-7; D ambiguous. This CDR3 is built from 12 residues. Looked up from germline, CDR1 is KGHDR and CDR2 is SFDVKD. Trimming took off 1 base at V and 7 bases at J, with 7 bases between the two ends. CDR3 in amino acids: CATSDFGWEQYF. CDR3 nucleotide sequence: TGTGCCACCAGTGATTTTGGTTGGGAGCAGTACTTC.

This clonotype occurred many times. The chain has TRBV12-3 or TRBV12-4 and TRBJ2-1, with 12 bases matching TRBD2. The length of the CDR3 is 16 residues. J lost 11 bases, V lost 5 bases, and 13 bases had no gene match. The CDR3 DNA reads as TGTGCCAGCAGTACCCGAGCGACTAGCGGGAGTTCGCAGCAGTTCTTC. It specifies CASSTRATSGSSQQFF.

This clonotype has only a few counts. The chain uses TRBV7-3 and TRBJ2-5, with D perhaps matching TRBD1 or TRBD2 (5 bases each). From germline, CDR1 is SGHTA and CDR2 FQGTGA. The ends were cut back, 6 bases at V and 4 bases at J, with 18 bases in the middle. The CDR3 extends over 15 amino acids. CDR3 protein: CASSPGFGAGETQYF. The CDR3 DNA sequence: TGTGCCAGCAGTCCGGGGTTTGGGGCTGGAGAGACCCAGTACTTC.

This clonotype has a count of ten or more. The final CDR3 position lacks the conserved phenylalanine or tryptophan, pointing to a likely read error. The CDR3 bases are TGTGCCAGCAGCCCTCGGACAGGCAGAAGCAATCAGCCCCAGCATCTT. Translated: CASSPRTGRSNQPQHL. This sequence joins TRBV7-8 and TRBJ1-5; 7 bases align to TRBD1. Germline V lookup: CDR1 SGHVS, CDR2 FQNEAQ. V lost 5 bases to trimming and J lost 1 base; unmatched junction nucleotides: 8. This CDR3 has 16 residues.

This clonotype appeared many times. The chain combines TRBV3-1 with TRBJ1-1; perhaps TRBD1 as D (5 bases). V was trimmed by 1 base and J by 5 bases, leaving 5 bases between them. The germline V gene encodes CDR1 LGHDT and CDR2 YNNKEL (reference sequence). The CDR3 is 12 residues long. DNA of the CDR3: TGTGCCAGCAGCCAAGCAGGGACTGAAGCTTTCTTT. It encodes CASSQAGTEAFF.

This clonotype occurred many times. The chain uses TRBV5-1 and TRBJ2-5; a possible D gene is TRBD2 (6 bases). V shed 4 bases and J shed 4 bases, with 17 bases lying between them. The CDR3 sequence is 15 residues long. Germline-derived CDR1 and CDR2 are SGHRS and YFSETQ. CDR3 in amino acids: CASSPTSVAAETQYF. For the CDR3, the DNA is TGCGCCAGCAGCCCGACTAGTGTGGCTGCAGAGACCCAGTACTTC.

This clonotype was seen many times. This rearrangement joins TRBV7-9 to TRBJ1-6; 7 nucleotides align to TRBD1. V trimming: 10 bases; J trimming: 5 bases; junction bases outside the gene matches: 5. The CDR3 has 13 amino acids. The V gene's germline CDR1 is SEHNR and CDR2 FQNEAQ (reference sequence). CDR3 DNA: TGTGCCACCCGACAGGGAGATAATTCACCCCTCCACTTT. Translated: CATRQGDNSPLHF.

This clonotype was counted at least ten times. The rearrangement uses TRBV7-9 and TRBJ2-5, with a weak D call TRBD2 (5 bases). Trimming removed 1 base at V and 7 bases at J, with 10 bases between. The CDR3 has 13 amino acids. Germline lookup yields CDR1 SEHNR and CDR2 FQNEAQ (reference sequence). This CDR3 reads CASSLVEAVTQYF. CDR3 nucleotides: TGTGCCAGCAGCTTAGTTGAAGCGGTGACCCAGTACTTC.

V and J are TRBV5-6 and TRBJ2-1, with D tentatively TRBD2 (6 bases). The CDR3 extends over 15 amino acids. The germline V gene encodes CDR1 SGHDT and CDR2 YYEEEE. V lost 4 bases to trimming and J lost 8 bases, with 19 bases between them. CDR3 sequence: CASSAGTPEGHEQFF. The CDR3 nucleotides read TGTGCCAGCAGCGCCGGGACCCCGGAGGGCCATGAGCAGTTCTTC.

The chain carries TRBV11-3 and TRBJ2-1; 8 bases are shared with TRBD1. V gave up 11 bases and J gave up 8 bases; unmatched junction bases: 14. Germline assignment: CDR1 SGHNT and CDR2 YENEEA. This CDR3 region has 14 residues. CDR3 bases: TGTGCCTGCGGACGTAAAGGACAGGGCCATGAGCAGTTCTTC. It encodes CACGRKGQGHEQFF.

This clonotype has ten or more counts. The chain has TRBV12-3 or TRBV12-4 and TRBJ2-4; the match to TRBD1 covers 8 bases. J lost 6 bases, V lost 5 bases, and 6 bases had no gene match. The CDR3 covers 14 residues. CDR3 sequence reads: CASSPRTGLNIQYF. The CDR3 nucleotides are TGTGCCAGCAGTCCCCGGACAGGGTTAAACATTCAGTACTTC.

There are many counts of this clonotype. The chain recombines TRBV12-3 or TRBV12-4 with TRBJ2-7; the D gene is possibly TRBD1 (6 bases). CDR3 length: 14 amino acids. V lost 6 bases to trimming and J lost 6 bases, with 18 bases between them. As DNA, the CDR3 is TGTGCCAGCAGCCCTCTGACCAGAGGGGGCGAGCAGTACTTC. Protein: CASSPLTRGGEQYF.

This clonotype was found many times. CDR3: CASSNTLRDRVYNEQFF. In DNA form, the CDR3 reads TGTGCCAGCAGCAATACTCTGCGGGACAGGGTCTACAATGAGCAGTTCTTC. The J gene is TRBJ2-1, the V gene TRBV7-9; 9 bases align to TRBD1. The CDR3 is 17 residues long. Germline CDR1 and CDR2: SEHNR and FQNEAQ (reference sequence). V shed 5 bases and J 3 bases; nucleotides not matched to a gene: 11.

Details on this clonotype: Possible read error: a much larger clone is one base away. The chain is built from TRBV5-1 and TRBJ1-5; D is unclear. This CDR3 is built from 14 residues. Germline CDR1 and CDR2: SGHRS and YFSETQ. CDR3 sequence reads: CASSFGLLNQPRHF. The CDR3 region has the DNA TGCGCCAGCAGCTTCGGGCTACTGAATCAGCCCCGGCATTTT.

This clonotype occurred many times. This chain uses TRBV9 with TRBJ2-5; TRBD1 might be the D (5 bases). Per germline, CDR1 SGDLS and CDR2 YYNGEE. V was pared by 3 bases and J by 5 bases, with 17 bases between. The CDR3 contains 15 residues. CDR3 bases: TGTGCCAGCAGCGCCTGGGGCAGATCCGCTGAGACCCAGTACTTC. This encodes CASSAWGRSAETQYF.

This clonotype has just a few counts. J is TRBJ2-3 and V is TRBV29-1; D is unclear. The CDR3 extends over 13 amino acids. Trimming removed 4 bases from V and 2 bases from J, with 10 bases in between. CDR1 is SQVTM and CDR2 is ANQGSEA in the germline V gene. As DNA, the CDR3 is TGCAGCGTTGCTCCTAGTGTCACAGATACGCAGTATTTT. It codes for CSVAPSVTDTQYF.

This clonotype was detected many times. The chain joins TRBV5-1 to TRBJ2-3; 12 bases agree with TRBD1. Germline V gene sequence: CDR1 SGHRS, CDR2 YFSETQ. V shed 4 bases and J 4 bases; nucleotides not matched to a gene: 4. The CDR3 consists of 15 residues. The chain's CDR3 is CASSKGQGASDTQYF. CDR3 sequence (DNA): TGCGCCAGCAGCAAGGGACAGGGGGCCTCAGATACGCAGTATTTT.

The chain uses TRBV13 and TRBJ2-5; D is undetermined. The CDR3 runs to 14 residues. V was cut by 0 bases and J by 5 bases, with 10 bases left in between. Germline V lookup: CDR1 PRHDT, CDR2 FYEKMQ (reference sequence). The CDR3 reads CASSLGPSVETQYF. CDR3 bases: TGTGCCAGCAGCTTAGGCCCGAGCGTGGAGACCCAGTACTTC.

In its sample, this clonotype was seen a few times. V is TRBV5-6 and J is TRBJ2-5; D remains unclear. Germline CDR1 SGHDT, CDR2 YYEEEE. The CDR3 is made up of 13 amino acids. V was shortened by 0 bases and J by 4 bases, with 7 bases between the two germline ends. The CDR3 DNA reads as TGTGCCAGCAGCTTGGGTCCGGGAGAGACCCAGTACTTC. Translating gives CASSLGPGETQYF.

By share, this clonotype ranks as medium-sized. The CDR3 here is CASSFGGNSYNEQFF. The CDR3 DNA reads TGCGCCAGCAGCTTCGGCGGGAACTCCTACAATGAGCAGTTCTTC. The chain recombines TRBV5-1 with TRBJ2-1; D possibly corresponds to TRBD2 (6 bases). With 2 bases removed from V and 0 bases from J, the gap between germline ends came to 9 bases. The CDR3 runs to 15 residues. Germline V lookup: CDR1 SGHRS, CDR2 YFSETQ. Full variable domain (rest looked up from reference TRBV5-1 and TRBJ2-1): KAGVTQTPRYLIKTRGQQVTLSCSPISGHRSVSWYQQTPGQGLQFLFEYFSETQRNKGNFPGRFSGRQFSNSRSEMNVSTLELGDSALYLCASSFGGNSYNEQFFGPGTRLTVL.

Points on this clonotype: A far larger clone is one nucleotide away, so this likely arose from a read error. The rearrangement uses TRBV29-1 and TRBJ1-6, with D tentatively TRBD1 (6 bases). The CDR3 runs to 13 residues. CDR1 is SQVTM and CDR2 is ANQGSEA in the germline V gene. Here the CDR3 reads CSARSQGGSGASF. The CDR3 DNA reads TGCAGCGCCCGATCCCAGGGAGGGTCAGGGGCTTCCTTT. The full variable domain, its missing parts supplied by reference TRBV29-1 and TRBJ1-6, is SAVISQKPSRDICQRGTSLTIQCQVDSQVTMMFWYRQQPGQSLTLIATANQGSEATYESGFVIDKFPISRPNLTFSTLTVSNMSPEDSSIYLCSARSQGGSGASFGNGTRLTVT.

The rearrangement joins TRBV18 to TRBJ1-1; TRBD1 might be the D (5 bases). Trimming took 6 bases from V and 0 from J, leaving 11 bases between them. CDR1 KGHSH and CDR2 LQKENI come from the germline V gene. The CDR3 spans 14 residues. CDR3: CASSEGRLNTEAFF. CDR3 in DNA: TGTGCCAGCTCCGAGGGACGGCTGAACACTGAAGCTTTCTTT.